The TCR beta chain described here comes from a study of graft-versus-host responses after intestinal transplantation. The wider study: Multivisceral, liver-intestinal, or isolated intestinal grafts went to recipients. Induction with anti-thymocyte globulin, then tacrolimus and steroids for roughly 3 years, was given to all recipients. Study-wide results and limits: Some GvH clones were seen earlier in gut or blood, suggesting intestinal origin. Patients with graft-donor T cell macrochimerism had high graft-versus-host to host-versus-graft clonal ratios in allografts.

The CDR3 is made up of 13 amino acids. Germline V gives CDR1 SQVTM, CDR2 ANQGSEA. Trimming shortened V by 7 bases and J by 0 bases, and 12 bases separated the two germline ends. Regarding this clone: The target antigen is unknown.

Using immunoSEQ multiplex PCR, the repertoire was profiled, and TCRdb retains in-frame clones only, with some absent. The sample lists 40,000 or so clones, 89% occurring once. This sequence joins TRBV29-1 and TRBJ1-2, with a weak D call TRBD1 (5 bases). The source of this sequence is a human patient who received an intestinal transplant, so some T cells may come from the graft donor. The input for sequencing was PBMCs, taken roughly 270 days after transplant. The CDR3 loop reads CSGGDPANYGYTF. For the CDR3, the DNA is TGCAGCGGGGGGGACCCGGCTAACTATGGCTACACCTTC.